The 32 T cell receptor beta chains below come from one sample, sequenced in a study of radiotherapy plus CTLA-4 blockade in lung cancer. TCRdb's copy holds only in-frame clones and misses some; the assay was immunoSEQ multiplex PCR. The table includes 45,000 to 60,000 clones, roughly 77% detected once. The source was peripheral blood, collected from a patient treated with radiotherapy plus ipilimumab. All receptors derive from a human donor with non-small cell lung cancer who had a complete response to radiotherapy plus ipilimumab.

This clone appeared once. The chain links TRBV4-3 to TRBJ2-7; the D is unclear. V lost 0 bases and J lost 2, with 11 bases in between. Looked up from germline, CDR1 is LGHNA and CDR2 is YSLEER. The CDR3 covers 15 residues. CDR3 amino acids: CASSQDRSSTYEQYF. CDR3 in DNA: TGCGCCAGCAGCCAAGATCGTAGTAGCACCTACGAGCAGTACTTC.

As to this clone: A read error may produce the germline difference seen at one junction end. The chain recombines TRBV7-2 with TRBJ1-1, with D maybe TRBD1 (5 bases). This CDR3 spans 14 amino acids. Germline values: CDR1 SGHTA, CDR2 FQGNSA. The CDR3 reads CAGSSRDSAAEAFF. The CDR3 coding sequence is TGTGCCGGCAGCTCCCGTGACAGTGCCGCTGAAGCTTTCTTT. Looking up the rest from reference TRBV7-2 and TRBJ1-1 gives the full variable domain: GAGVSQSPSNKVTEKGKDVELRCDPISGHTALYWYRQSLGQGLEFLIYFQGNSAPDKSGLPSDRFSAERTGGSVSTLTIQRTQQEDSAVYLCAGSSRDSAAEAFFGQGTRLTVV.

The CDR3 DNA is TGCAGCGTTGATGGGCTAGCGGAGTACAATGAGCAGTTCTTC. Encoded protein: CSVDGLAEYNEQFF. This chain connects TRBV29-1 to TRBJ2-1; TRBD2 aligns across 7 bases. Germline assignment: CDR1 SQVTM and CDR2 ANQGSEA. The V segment lost 3 bases and the J segment 4 bases; nucleotides outside the gene matches: 6. The CDR3 consists of 14 residues.

This chain uses TRBV6-6 with TRBJ2-1; 9 bases map to TRBD1. The V segment lost 7 bases and the J segment 7 bases; nucleotides outside the gene matches: 14. Germline CDR1 is MNHNY and CDR2 is SVGAGI (reference sequence). This CDR3 contains 16 residues. The CDR3 DNA is TGTGCCAGCAAGGGGTGGCCAGGACAGGGGAAAAATGAGCAGTTCTTC. This gives the protein CASKGWPGQGKNEQFF.

This chain links TRBV18 with TRBJ2-7, with 7 bases identical to TRBD1. The germline gives CDR1 KGHSH, CDR2 LQKENI. CDR3 size: 13 residues. V lost 5 bases, J lost 7 bases, and 8 bases stayed unmatched. The DNA of the CDR3 is TGTGCCAGCTCAGCAGGGACAGCGAGGGAGCAGTACTTC. Amino acids: CASSAGTAREQYF.

V and J are TRBV6-1 and TRBJ2-5; TRBD1 agrees at 10 bases. Germline CDR1 and CDR2: MNHNS and SASEGT. The trim removed 7 bases at V and 2 bases at J, leaving 7 bases unmatched. The CDR3 contains 15 residues. This CDR3 reads CASKPGQGWQETQYF. The CDR3 bases are TGTGCCAGCAAACCGGGACAGGGGTGGCAAGAGACCCAGTACTTC.

This chain uses TRBV30 with TRBJ2-1; D not certain. The CDR3 runs 10 residues. Germline V lookup: CDR1 GTSNPN, CDR2 SVGIG (reference sequence). The germline V and J ends were trimmed by 5 bases and 8 bases, with 7 bases remaining between them. The CDR3 loop reads CAWSIHEQFF. The CDR3 coding sequence is TGTGCCTGGTCCATCCATGAGCAGTTCTTC.

This clone was detected once. This sequence joins TRBV29-1 and TRBJ2-1; tentative D call: TRBD2 (6 bases). Germline V CDR1 and CDR2: SQVTM, ANQGSEA. The CDR3 totals 15 residues. V was pared by 4 bases and J by 0 bases, with 13 bases between. The chain's CDR3 is CSVVVADSSYNEQFF. CDR3 nucleotide sequence: TGCAGCGTTGTGGTAGCGGATAGCTCCTACAATGAGCAGTTCTTC.

This clone came up once. This rearrangement joins TRBV7-2 to TRBJ2-2, with D tentatively TRBD2 (5 bases). V dropped 4 bases and J dropped 8 bases, with 11 bases sitting between them. This CDR3 contains 13 residues. Germline-derived CDR1 and CDR2 are SGHTA and FQGNSA. CDR3 sequence: CASSSTRGGELFF. The CDR3, as DNA: TGTGCCAGCAGCTCAACCCGAGGGGGGGAGCTGTTTTTT. The full variable domain, in which reference TRBV7-2 and TRBJ2-2 provide the parts outside the CDR3, is GAGVSQSPSNKVTEKGKDVELRCDPISGHTALYWYRQSLGQGLEFLIYFQGNSAPDKSGLPSDRFSAERTGGSVSTLTIQRTQQEDSAVYLCASSSTRGGELFFGEGSRLTVL.

The rearrangement links TRBV19 to TRBJ2-1; 8 positions agree with TRBD2. V trimming: 6 bases; J trimming: 6 bases; junction bases outside the gene matches: 7. CDR3 size: 14 residues. Germline CDR1 LNHDA, CDR2 SQIVND (reference sequence). The CDR3 sequence: CASRTGGRSNEQFF. CDR3 DNA sequence: TGTGCCAGTAGGACGGGGGGGCGGAGCAATGAGCAGTTCTTC.

Comments on this clone: Compared with germline, one end of the junction differs, possibly owing to a read error. This chain links TRBV7-7 with TRBJ2-5; 7 nucleotides line up with TRBD1. The V gene's germline CDR1 is SSHAT and CDR2 FNYEAQ (reference sequence). The CDR3 covers 15 residues. This CDR3 reads CASSPNRGTQETQYF. The CDR3 region has the DNA TGTGCTAGCAGCCCCAACAGGGGAACACAAGAGACCCAGTACTTC. Drawing the rest from reference TRBV7-7 and TRBJ2-5, the complete variable domain is GAGVSQSPRYKVTKRGQDVTLRCDPISSHATLYWYQQALGQGPEFLTYFNYEAQPDKSGLPSDRFSAERPEGSISTLTIQRTEQRDSAMYRCASSPNRGTQETQYFGPGTRLLVL.

This rearrangement joins TRBV27 to TRBJ1-4, with D perhaps matching TRBD1 (5 bases). CDR3 size: 15 residues. The ends were cut back, 5 bases at V and 0 bases at J, with 10 bases in the middle. The V gene's germline CDR1 is MNHEY and CDR2 SMNVEV (reference sequence). The CDR3 nucleotides read TGTGCCAGCAGTCAGACAGCTGCAACTAATGAAAAACTGTTTTTT. It is translated as CASSQTAATNEKLFF. Full variable domain (rest looked up from reference TRBV27 and TRBJ1-4): EAQVTQNPRYLITVTGKKLTVTCSQNMNHEYMSWYRQDPGLGLRQIYYSMNVEVTDKGDVPEGYKVSRKEKRNFPLILESPSPNQTSLYFCASSQTAATNEKLFFGSGTQLSVL.

The chain carries TRBV7-2 and TRBJ2-7; D not resolved. The CDR3 spans 11 residues. Germline-derived CDR1 and CDR2 are SGHTA and FQGNSA. V was trimmed by 4 bases and J by 3 bases, leaving 4 bases between them. The CDR3 here is CASSSFYEQYF. As DNA, the CDR3 is TGTGCCAGCAGCTCCTTCTACGAGCAGTACTTC.

This clone was observed a single time. The rearrangement uses TRBV2 and TRBJ1-1, with D uncertain. This CDR3 is 13 amino acids long. Germline values: CDR1 SNHLY, CDR2 FYNNEI. V gave up 0 bases and J gave up 8 bases, with 10 bases separating them. The CDR3 region is CASSEAPGTEAFF. The DNA of the CDR3 is TGTGCCAGCAGTGAAGCGCCGGGTACCGAAGCTTTCTTT. The full variable domain, in which reference TRBV2 and TRBJ1-1 provide the parts outside the CDR3, is EPEVTQTPSHQVTQMGQEVILRCVPISNHLYFYWYRQILGQKVEFLVSFYNNEISEKSEIFDDQFSVERPDGSNFTLKIRSTKLEDSAMYFCASSEAPGTEAFFGQGTRLTVV.

The chain employs TRBV5-1 and TRBJ2-1, with 12 positions matching TRBD2. CDR3 length: 16 amino acids. V dropped 4 bases and J dropped 4; count of bases not matched to a gene: 6. Germline assignment: CDR1 SGHRS and CDR2 YFSETQ. The DNA of the CDR3 is TGCGCCAGCAGCCCACCGGGACTAGCGGGTTACAATGAGCAGTTCTTC. This encodes CASSPPGLAGYNEQFF.

There are a few counts of this clone. This likely came from a read error, as a far larger clone is one base away. This chain's CDR3 is CASSEQGYGYTF. For the CDR3, the DNA is TGTGCCAGCAGCGAACAGGGCTATGGCTACACCTTC. The V call is TRBV7-2, the J call TRBJ1-2; maybe TRBD1 (6 bases). The length of the CDR3 is 12 residues. Germline CDR1 and CDR2: SGHTA and FQGNSA. Trimming took 5 bases from V and 4 from J, leaving 8 bases between them.

The chain is built from TRBV27 and TRBJ2-3; TRBD2 agrees at 10 bases. CDR1 and CDR2 (germline): MNHEY, SMNVEV (reference sequence). This CDR3 is 14 amino acids long. Trimming took 6 bases from V and 7 from J; bases not matched to a gene: 7. The DNA for the CDR3 is TGTGCCAGCAGCCCGGGACTAGCGCTCCATACGCAGTATTTT. As protein: CASSPGLALHTQYF.

The rearrangement links TRBV29-1 to TRBJ2-5, with 9 nucleotides matching TRBD1. The germline gives CDR1 SQVTM, CDR2 ANQGSEA. The CDR3 has 14 amino acids. V trimming: 6 bases; J trimming: 5 bases; junction bases outside the gene matches: 10. CDR3 amino acids: CSVASTGGRETQYF. The CDR3 nucleotides read TGCAGCGTCGCATCGACAGGGGGACGGGAGACCCAGTACTTC. The whole variable domain, remainder taken from reference TRBV29-1 and TRBJ2-5, is SAVISQKPSRDICQRGTSLTIQCQVDSQVTMMFWYRQQPGQSLTLIATANQGSEATYESGFVIDKFPISRPNLTFSTLTVSNMSPEDSSIYLCSVASTGGRETQYFGPGTRLLVL.

V and J are TRBV18 and TRBJ2-1; 7 positions match TRBD1. V was clipped by 3 bases and J by 6 bases; unmatched bases: 5. The CDR3 length is 14 residues. The germline V gene encodes CDR1 KGHSH and CDR2 LQKENI. The CDR3 DNA reads as TGTGCCAGCTCACCCCCCCCAGGGGGCAATGAGCAGTTCTTC. As protein: CASSPPPGGNEQFF.

This chain connects TRBV7-2 to TRBJ1-2; possibly TRBD1 for D (5 bases). Germline CDR1 reads SGHTA; CDR2 reads FQGNSA. The CDR3 covers 17 residues. V dropped 5 bases and J dropped 2 bases, with 21 bases sitting between them. The chain's CDR3 is CASSPDGPRVLNYGYTF. The CDR3 DNA is TGTGCCAGCAGCCCTGACGGGCCCAGGGTCCTGAACTATGGCTACACCTTC. Based on the CDR3 plus reference TRBV7-2 and TRBJ1-2, the full variable domain is GAGVSQSPSNKVTEKGKDVELRCDPISGHTALYWYRQSLGQGLEFLIYFQGNSAPDKSGLPSDRFSAERTGGSVSTLTIQRTQQEDSAVYLCASSPDGPRVLNYGYTFGSGTRLTVV.

In this sample, this clone turned up once. V and J are TRBV27 and TRBJ2-1; possible D gene TRBD1, 6 bases. Germline V CDR1 and CDR2: MNHEY, SMNVEV (reference sequence). Trimming cost V 3 bases and J 6 bases, with 15 bases left between them. This CDR3 region has 15 residues. The CDR3 DNA reads TGTGCCAGCAGTTTTCAGGGACATCGTGGCAATGAGCAGTTCTTC. This gives the protein CASSFQGHRGNEQFF.

This clone was counted a single time. The V gene is TRBV5-8, the J gene TRBJ2-6; tentative D call: TRBD1 (6 bases). In germline, CDR1 is SGHTS, CDR2 YDEGEE. This CDR3 comprises 15 residues. The V gene lost 4 bases and the J gene lost 1 base, with 9 bases spanning the gap. CDR3 in DNA: TGTGCCAGCAGCATCGGACAGTCTGGGGCCAACGTCCTGACTTTC. It translates to CASSIGQSGANVLTF.

The gene calls are TRBV15 and TRBJ2-5; D not resolved. The CDR3 totals 15 residues. Per germline, CDR1 LNHNV and CDR2 YYDKDF (reference sequence). Trimming shortened V by 1 base and J by 4 bases, and 13 bases separated the two germline ends. The CDR3 DNA reads TGTGCCACCAGCAGAGGGAGTGATGGCTTAGAGACCCAGTACTTC. Residues: CATSRGSDGLETQYF.

The gene calls are TRBV9 and TRBJ2-2; 12 nucleotides align to TRBD1. V shed 2 bases and J 4 bases; nucleotides not matched to a gene: 3. CDR3 length: 16 residues. Germline assignment: CDR1 SGDLS and CDR2 YYNGEE. In DNA form, the CDR3 reads TGTGCCAGCAGCGTGGGGACAGGGGGCATCACCGGGGAGCTGTTTTTT. Its protein product is CASSVGTGGITGELFF.

The chain joins TRBV7-2 to TRBJ1-6; 7 bases fit TRBD1. Germline CDR1 reads SGHTA; CDR2 reads FQGNSA. Unmatched junction bases numbered 5, after V lost 5 bases and J lost 7 bases. The CDR3 totals 14 residues. This chain's CDR3 is CASSRTGENSPLHF. The CDR3 DNA follows: TGTGCCAGCAGCCGCACAGGGGAAAATTCACCCCTCCACTTT.

This clone came up a few times. V and J are TRBV19 and TRBJ2-1; a weak D match, TRBD1 (5 bases). Trimming took off 4 bases at V and 4 bases at J, with 20 bases between the two ends. Germline CDR1 LNHDA, CDR2 SQIVND (reference sequence). The CDR3 is 17 residues long. The CDR3 coding sequence is TGTGCCAGTAGTACGGCTCAGGGAAGGGGCTCGTACAATGAGCAGTTCTTC. Amino acid sequence: CASSTAQGRGSYNEQFF.

The chain has TRBV6-1 and TRBJ2-2; D may be TRBD2 (6 bases). This CDR3 is 15 amino acids long. V lost 6 bases, J lost 5 bases, and 16 bases lay in between. The germline V gene encodes CDR1 MNHNS and CDR2 SASEGT. The CDR3 spells CASRPTREVTGELFF. The DNA of the CDR3 is TGTGCCAGCAGGCCGACAAGGGAGGTGACCGGGGAGCTGTTTTTT.

The V call is TRBV27, the J call TRBJ1-5; 7 bases agree with TRBD1. Germline values: CDR1 MNHEY, CDR2 SMNVEV (reference sequence). There are 15 residues in the CDR3. After removal of 3 bases from V and 3 bases from J, the junction contained 5 bases not matched to a gene. CDR3: CASSLQGVINQPQHF. The CDR3 DNA reads TGTGCCAGCAGTTTGCAGGGGGTTATCAATCAGCCCCAGCATTTT.

In nucleotides, the CDR3 is TGTGCCAGCAGTTTATCGGTTTACAGAGCAACCTACGAGCAGTACTTC. It specifies CASSLSVYRATYEQYF. The rearrangement joins TRBV27 to TRBJ2-7; D is unresolved. The CDR3 runs 16 residues. Germline assignment: CDR1 MNHEY and CDR2 SMNVEV (reference sequence). Trimming took 0 bases from V and 2 from J, leaving 14 bases between them.

In this sample, this clone turned up a few times. The rearrangement uses TRBV7-2 and TRBJ1-5; D is unresolved. Germline CDR1 is SGHTA and CDR2 is FQGNSA. The CDR3 extends over 15 amino acids. V lost 0 bases, J lost 4 bases, and 10 bases lay in between. For the CDR3, the DNA is TGTGCCAGCAGCTTAGCTTCACAGAATAATCAGCCCCAGCATTTT. It translates to CASSLASQNNQPQHF. Filled out from reference TRBV7-2 and TRBJ1-5, the complete variable domain reads GAGVSQSPSNKVTEKGKDVELRCDPISGHTALYWYRQSLGQGLEFLIYFQGNSAPDKSGLPSDRFSAERTGGSVSTLTIQRTQQEDSAVYLCASSLASQNNQPQHFGDGTRLSIL.

This clone was counted once. This chain links TRBV6-5 with TRBJ1-2, with D possibly being TRBD1 (6 bases). CDR3 length: 15 amino acids. Germline assignment: CDR1 MNHEY and CDR2 SVGAGI. Between the trimmed V and J ends, which lost 5 bases and 4 bases, there was a span of 17 bases. The CDR3 region is CASSPGRGASYGYTF. The CDR3 DNA reads TGTGCCAGCAGTCCGGGGCGGGGGGCTTCCTATGGCTACACCTTC.

The chain has TRBV7-9 and TRBJ2-1; TRBD2 matches 7 bases. Trimming cost V 5 bases and J 6 bases; bases outside gene matches: 10. The V gene's germline CDR1 is SEHNR and CDR2 FQNEAQ (reference sequence). The CDR3 sequence is 15 residues long. The CDR3 protein is CASSRRGGGPNEQFF. CDR3 nucleotides: TGTGCCAGCAGCCGGCGGGGCGGGGGACCCAATGAGCAGTTCTTC. Full variable domain (remainder filled in from reference TRBV7-9 and TRBJ2-1): DTGVSQNPRHKITKRGQNVTFRCDPISEHNRLYWYRQTLGQGPEFLTYFQNEAQLEKSRLLSDRFSAERPKGSFSTLEIQRTEQGDSAMYLCASSRRGGGPNEQFFGPGTRLTVL.